A single sample gave rise to the 2 T cell receptor beta chains below, sequenced in a study of blood T cell repertoires in COVID-19. Repertoires were generated with immunoSEQ multiplex PCR, while TCRdb's copy carries only in-frame clones and drops some. Among about 480,000 clones listed, 89% were seen once. The sample comprised peripheral blood. These receptors were collected from a man between 18 and 29 years old with COVID-19, enrolled during active disease.

The rearrangement uses TRBV3-1 (or the pseudogene TRBV3-2) and TRBJ1-1, with no clear D. CDR3 size: 14 residues. Trimming removed 2 bases from V and 2 bases from J, with 9 bases in between. Per the germline V gene, CDR1 is LGHDT and CDR2 is YNNKEL (reference sequence). As DNA, the CDR3 is TGTGCCAGCAGCCAACTAGGATATAACACTGAAGCTTTCTTT. Protein: CASSQLGYNTEAFF.

The chain links TRBV4-1 to TRBJ2-2; 7 nucleotides agree with TRBD1. In germline, CDR1 is MGHRA, CDR2 YSYEKL. CDR3 length: 17 residues. Trimming took 1 base from V and 5 from J; bases not matched to a gene: 10. DNA of the CDR3: TGCGCCAGCAGCCAAGTCGATGGGACAGTTTATACCGGGGAGCTGTTTTTT. Protein product: CASSQVDGTVYTGELFF.